The TCR beta chain described here comes from a study of neoadjuvant nivolumab and ipilimumab in lung cancer. Broader study findings: Only two of four nivolumab-treated tumors gained richness and clonality by surgery.

Repertoires were generated with immunoSEQ multiplex PCR, while TCRdb's copy carries only in-frame clones and drops some. The sample carries 28,000 or so clones, 75% to 85% recorded once. Notes on this clone: Antigen specificity is unknown.

Per the germline V gene, CDR1 is SGHVS and CDR2 is FQNEAQ. The V and J ends lost 3 bases and 0 bases, in that order; junction bases with no gene match: 5. CDR3 length: 17 residues. The sequence came from an adult with non-small cell lung cancer. The source was tumor tissue, collected after neoadjuvant nivolumab, alone or with ipilimumab, at or shortly before surgery. The chain combines TRBV7-8 with TRBJ2-6; the match to TRBD1 covers 7 bases. CDR3 in amino acids: CASSLRGLTSGANVLTF. CDR3 sequence (DNA): TGTGCCAGCAGCTTGAGGGGGCTCACCTCTGGGGCCAACGTCCTGACTTTC.